The 30 T cell receptor beta chains reported below all come from one sample, sequenced in a study of cytomegalovirus exposure and HLA in healthy donors. Primers for the PCR totalled 60 Vbeta and 13 Jbeta. Clones were sequenced by immunoSEQ multiplex PCR, and TCRdb holds only the in-frame ones, with some missing. This repertoire shows approximately 170,000 clones, about 70% found once; its top ten account for around 4.5%. Input material: PBMCs. These receptors were collected from a woman younger than 35 in good health and CMV-seropositive.

The J gene is TRBJ2-1, the V gene TRBV2, with 8 positions matching TRBD1. From germline, CDR1 is SNHLY and CDR2 FYNNEI. There are 13 residues in the CDR3. V trimming: 8 bases; J trimming: 3 bases; junction bases outside the gene matches: 3. The DNA for the CDR3 is TGTGCCAGCGTGGGGACAGGCTACAATGAGCAGTTCTTC. This gives the protein CASVGTGYNEQFF.

V and J are TRBV6-5 and TRBJ2-2, with 10 bases fitting TRBD2. This CDR3 contains 16 residues. V lost 1 base to trimming and J lost 4 bases; unmatched junction nucleotides: 3. The germline V gene has CDR1 MNHEY and CDR2 SVGAGI. The CDR3 region is CASSYYLAGVTGELFF. CDR3 nucleotide sequence: TGTGCCAGCAGTTACTACCTAGCGGGGGTCACCGGGGAGCTGTTTTTT.

J is TRBJ2-7 and V is TRBV5-5; D remains ambiguous. Germline CDR1 is SGHKS and CDR2 is YYEKEE (reference sequence). This CDR3 has 14 residues. Trimming stripped 7 bases from V and 0 bases from J, with 14 bases between. The DNA for the CDR3 is TGTGCCAGCTCTCCATACAGTAGCTCCTACGAGCAGTACTTC. This encodes CASSPYSSSYEQYF. Variable domain in full (rest from reference TRBV5-5 and TRBJ2-7): DAGVTQSPTHLIKTRGQQVTLRCSPISGHKSVSWYQQVLGQGPQFIFQYYEKEERGRGNFPDRFSARQFPNYSSELNVNALLLGDSALYLCASSPYSSSYEQYFGPGTRLTVT.

V and J are TRBV27 and TRBJ1-1, with 9 bases fitting TRBD1. J was trimmed by 7 bases and V by 0 bases; bases with no gene match: 6. The germline V gene has CDR1 MNHEY and CDR2 SMNVEV (reference sequence). The CDR3 has 15 residues. The CDR3 reads CASSLSGTGFGEAFF. As DNA, the CDR3 is TGTGCCAGCAGTTTATCCGGGACAGGGTTCGGTGAAGCTTTCTTT.

The chain carries TRBV30 and TRBJ1-4, with a tentative D call TRBD1 (6 bases). Germline values: CDR1 GTSNPN, CDR2 SVGIG (reference sequence). Trimming shortened V by 4 bases and J by 6 bases, and 12 bases separated the two germline ends. This CDR3 is built from 13 residues. The CDR3 reads CAWIWTADEKLFF. CDR3 nucleotide sequence: TGTGCCTGGATATGGACAGCGGATGAAAAACTGTTTTTT.

This clone was observed a handful of times. This chain links TRBV4-1 with TRBJ2-5; 14 bases map to TRBD2. The J call is doubtful: the DNA matches TRBJ2-7 better. The CDR3 spans 15 residues. CDR1 is MGHRA and CDR2 is YSYEKL in the germline V gene. CDR3 sequence reads: CASSQGGLAGDEQYF. CDR3 coding DNA: TGCGCCAGCAGCCAAGGGGGACTAGCGGGGGACGAGCAGTACTTC.

This rearrangement joins TRBV4-1 to TRBJ1-2, with 7 bases aligning to TRBD1. Germline-derived CDR1 and CDR2 are MGHRA and YSYEKL. CDR3 size: 17 residues. V shed 0 bases, J shed 4 bases, and the junction held 11 bases outside the gene matches. The CDR3 DNA follows: TGCGCCAGCAGCCAAGACAAGGAAGGGGGCCTCCTCTATGGCTACACCTTC. It is translated as CASSQDKEGGLLYGYTF.

V and J are TRBV9 and TRBJ2-1; 8 bases match TRBD2. This CDR3 is 15 amino acids long. CDR1 is SGDLS, CDR2 YYNGEE, per germline. V lost 3 bases to trimming and J lost 2 bases; unmatched junction nucleotides: 4. Written as DNA, the CDR3 is TGTGCCAGCAGCGACCTTAGCGGGACCTACAATGAGCAGTTCTTC. This gives the protein CASSDLSGTYNEQFF.

The rearrangement joins TRBV9 to TRBJ2-5, with D perhaps TRBD1 (6 bases). With 1 base removed from V and 5 bases from J, the gap between germline ends came to 6 bases. Per the germline V gene, CDR1 is SGDLS and CDR2 is YYNGEE. This CDR3 spans 12 amino acids. CDR3 nucleotides: TGTGCCAGCAGCGTACAGGGGGAGACCCAGTACTTC. Encoded protein: CASSVQGETQYF.

This clone was observed a handful of times. The chain carries TRBV19 and TRBJ1-2; D may be TRBD1 (6 bases). The germline V gene has CDR1 LNHDA and CDR2 SQIVND (reference sequence). The CDR3 sequence is 13 residues long. V lost 9 bases and J 8 bases, leaving 19 bases between the germline ends. As DNA, the CDR3 is TGTGCCAGCATCGGGGACACTCGTGAGGGCTACACCTTC. Protein product: CASIGDTREGYTF.

The J gene is TRBJ2-1, the V gene TRBV29-1, with 8 nucleotides matching TRBD2. Germline CDR1 SQVTM, CDR2 ANQGSEA. V trimming: 5 bases; J trimming: 4 bases; junction bases outside the gene matches: 13. The CDR3 is 16 residues long. In nucleotides, the CDR3 is TGCAGCGTTCAACCAAAGGGCGGGGGGACATACAATGAGCAGTTCTTC. Translated, it gives CSVQPKGGGTYNEQFF.

This clone was detected once. This chain joins TRBV5-1 and TRBJ2-5; the D gene is possibly TRBD1 (6 bases). Germline-derived CDR1 and CDR2 are SGHRS and YFSETQ. The CDR3 contains 13 residues. V lost 4 bases and J lost 3, with 10 bases in between. CDR3 region: CASSVQGKETQYF. CDR3 DNA sequence: TGCGCCAGCAGCGTACAGGGTAAAGAGACCCAGTACTTC.

This clone was seen just once. This chain uses TRBV7-3 with TRBJ1-1; D remains ambiguous. The CDR3 length is 13 residues. Deletions cut 5 bases from V and 7 bases from J, with 14 bases between. Germline CDR1 reads SGHTA; CDR2 reads FQGTGA. CDR3 nucleotides: TGTGCCAGCAGCCCGAGGCGAGGCGGTGAAGCTTTCTTT. It translates to CASSPRRGGEAFF.

V gene TRBV5-1 combines with J gene TRBJ2-7; maybe TRBD2 (5 bases). The germline gives CDR1 SGHRS, CDR2 YFSETQ. Trimming left V 1 base short and J 0 bases short, with 11 bases between. The CDR3 covers 15 residues. The CDR3 sequence is CASSLTARGSYEQYF. The DNA for the CDR3 is TGCGCCAGCAGCTTGACAGCCCGGGGCTCCTACGAGCAGTACTTC.

This chain uses TRBV6-6 with TRBJ2-5; 8 positions match TRBD1. There are 15 residues in the CDR3. J gave up 4 bases and V 8 bases, and 12 bases lay outside the gene matches. The germline V gene encodes CDR1 MNHNY and CDR2 SVGAGI (reference sequence). DNA for the CDR3: TGTGCCAGCTCCCGGGGGCAGGGGGCTAGAGAGACCCAGTACTTC. This codes for CASSRGQGARETQYF.

The chain has TRBV7-2 and TRBJ1-2; D is uncertain. Germline V CDR1 and CDR2: SGHTA, FQGNSA. V shed 1 base and J shed 0 bases, with 6 bases lying between them. The CDR3 runs 14 residues. For the CDR3, the DNA is TGTGCCAGCAGCTTAGTTCGAGCTAACTATGGCTACACCTTC. It specifies CASSLVRANYGYTF.

V is TRBV29-1 and J is TRBJ2-7; 10 bases are a match to TRBD2. The CDR3 is made up of 15 amino acids. The V gene end was trimmed by 5 bases and the J gene end by 0 bases; junction bases not matched to a gene: 7. CDR1 and CDR2 (germline): SQVTM, ANQGSEA. The CDR3 loop is CSVKKASGSSYEQYF. The CDR3 coding sequence is TGCAGCGTTAAGAAAGCTAGCGGGAGCTCCTACGAGCAGTACTTC.

The chain has TRBV28 and TRBJ2-1; TRBD2 agrees at 14 bases. The CDR3 runs to 19 residues. Losses at the gene ends were 3 bases for V and 0 bases for J; bases not matched to a gene: 7. CDR1 is MDHEN, CDR2 SYDVKM, per germline. The chain's CDR3 is CASSFAGLAGGSSYNEQFF. CDR3 bases: TGTGCCAGCAGTTTTGCTGGACTAGCGGGAGGCAGCTCCTACAATGAGCAGTTCTTC.

The V gene is TRBV2, the J gene TRBJ2-7; 12 bases fit TRBD2. CDR3 length: 14 residues. Germline CDR1 is SNHLY and CDR2 is FYNNEI. V gave up 6 bases and J gave up 7 bases; unmatched junction bases: 7. Here the CDR3 DNA reads TGTGCCAGCAGCGCAGGGACTAGCGGGTGGGAGCAGTACTTC. Translated, it gives CASSAGTSGWEQYF.

The chain links TRBV7-2 to TRBJ1-6, with 7 bases lining up with TRBD1. CDR3 length: 15 amino acids. After removal of 3 bases from V and 9 bases from J, the junction contained 8 bases not matched to a gene. Germline-derived CDR1 and CDR2 are SGHTA and FQGNSA. The CDR3 loop is CASSFRDRDGSPLHF. The DNA for the CDR3 is TGTGCCAGCAGCTTTCGAGACAGGGACGGTTCACCCCTCCACTTT.

The CDR3 DNA follows: TGTGCCAGCAGCTTACCTCTCGGGTCCGAGACCCAGTACTTC. Translating gives CASSLPLGSETQYF. The rearrangement uses TRBV7-8 and TRBJ2-5; D remains unclear. CDR1 is SGHVS, CDR2 FQNEAQ, per germline. The CDR3 runs to 14 residues. Trimming removed 2 bases from V and 5 bases from J, with 12 bases in between. Filled out from reference TRBV7-8 and TRBJ2-5, the complete variable domain reads GAGVSQSPRYKVAKRGQDVALRCDPISGHVSLFWYQQALGQGPEFLTYFQNEAQLDKSGLPSDRFFAERPEGSVSTLKIQRTQQEDSAVYLCASSLPLGSETQYFGPGTRLLVL.

V and J are TRBV9 and TRBJ2-7; D not resolved. This CDR3 is 17 amino acids long. CDR1 and CDR2 from the germline V gene are SGDLS and YYNGEE. Trimming left V 3 bases short and J 2 bases short, with 21 bases between. The CDR3 is CASSARPSESSTYEQYF. The CDR3 DNA follows: TGTGCCAGCAGCGCGAGGCCCTCCGAGTCGAGCACCTACGAGCAGTACTTC.

The chain recombines TRBV10-3 with TRBJ1-1; 12 nucleotides agree with TRBD1. Germline V lookup: CDR1 ENHRY, CDR2 SYGVKD. This CDR3 is 16 amino acids long. Trimming cost V 2 bases and J 1 base; bases outside gene matches: 2. This chain's CDR3 is CAISEGTGGWNTEAFF. CDR3 DNA sequence: TGTGCCATCAGTGAGGGGACAGGGGGCTGGAACACTGAAGCTTTCTTT.

This rearrangement joins TRBV6-4 to TRBJ1-1; D remains unclear. This CDR3 is built from 13 residues. Trimming stripped 6 bases from V and 2 bases from J, with 10 bases between. Germline V gene lookup returns CDR1 MRHNA and CDR2 SNTAGT. CDR3 nucleotides: TGTGCCAGCAGCCTCGCAGAAAACACTGAAGCTTTCTTT. This sequence encodes CASSLAENTEAFF.

The chain has TRBV5-1 and TRBJ2-1; 7 positions agree with TRBD1. Germline-derived CDR1 and CDR2 are SGHRS and YFSETQ. Losses at the gene ends were 3 bases for V and 0 bases for J; bases not matched to a gene: 6. The CDR3 is 16 amino acids. This CDR3 is CASSYGQVGSYNEQFF. CDR3 bases: TGCGCCAGCAGCTATGGACAGGTGGGCTCCTACAATGAGCAGTTCTTC.

This clone was counted once. This chain links TRBV5-4 with TRBJ2-7, with a tentative D call TRBD1 (5 bases). V lost 4 bases, J lost 0 bases, and 17 bases lay in between. Looked up from germline, CDR1 is SGHNT and CDR2 is YYREEE (reference sequence). The CDR3 is 16 residues long. Here the CDR3 reads CASSPSVGVSSYEQYF. The CDR3 nucleotides are TGTGCCAGCAGCCCTTCCGTAGGGGTTAGCTCCTACGAGCAGTACTTC.

This clone has only a few counts. The chain is built from TRBV11-2 and TRBJ1-1; D is uncertain. The V and J ends lost 2 bases and 5 bases respectively, with 9 bases between them. The CDR3 consists of 13 residues. Per the germline V gene, CDR1 is SGHAT and CDR2 is FQNNGV. CDR3 nucleotide sequence: TGTGCCAGCAGCTTATCGAGATGGACTGAAGCTTTCTTT. Its translation: CASSLSRWTEAFF.

The genes are TRBV6-5 and TRBJ2-7; perhaps TRBD2 as D (5 bases). The germline V and J ends were trimmed by 2 bases and 2 bases, with 16 bases remaining between them. Germline values: CDR1 MNHEY, CDR2 SVGAGI. This CDR3 region has 16 residues. The CDR3, as DNA: TGTGCCAGCAGTTACCGCATCACTAGATTAGCCTACGAGCAGTACTTC. Its translation: CASSYRITRLAYEQYF.

The CDR3 bases are TGTGCCAGCAGCGTGCGGAGCACAGATACGCAGTATTTT. It yields the protein CASSVRSTDTQYF. The rearrangement links TRBV9 to TRBJ2-3; no clear D gene. Germline V gives CDR1 SGDLS, CDR2 YYNGEE. The V gene lost 2 bases and the J gene lost 0 bases, with 4 bases spanning the gap. The CDR3 totals 13 residues.

V is TRBV27 and J is TRBJ2-5; 7 bases are a match to TRBD2. The J segment lost 5 bases and the V segment lost 4 bases, leaving 7 bases of the junction unmatched. The germline gives CDR1 MNHEY, CDR2 SMNVEV (reference sequence). The CDR3 has 14 amino acids. CDR3 sequence (DNA): TGTGCCAGCAGTTCCCGTCTAGCGGCGGAGACCCAGTACTTC. Translating it yields CASSSRLAAETQYF.